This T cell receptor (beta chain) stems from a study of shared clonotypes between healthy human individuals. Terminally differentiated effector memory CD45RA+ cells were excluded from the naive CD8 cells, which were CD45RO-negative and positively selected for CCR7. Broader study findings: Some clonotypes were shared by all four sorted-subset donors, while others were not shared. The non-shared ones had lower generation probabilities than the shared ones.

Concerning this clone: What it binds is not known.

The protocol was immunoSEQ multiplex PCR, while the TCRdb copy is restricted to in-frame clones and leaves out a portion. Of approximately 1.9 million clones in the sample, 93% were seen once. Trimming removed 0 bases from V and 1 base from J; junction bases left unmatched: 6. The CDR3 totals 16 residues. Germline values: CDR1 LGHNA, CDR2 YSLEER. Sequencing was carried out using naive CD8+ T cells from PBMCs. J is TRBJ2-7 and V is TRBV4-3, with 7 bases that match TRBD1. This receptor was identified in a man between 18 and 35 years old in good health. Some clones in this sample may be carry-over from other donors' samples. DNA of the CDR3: TGCGCCAGCAGCCAAGACGCCGGGACAGTGTCCTACGAGCAGTACTTC. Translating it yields CASSQDAGTVSYEQYF.